The rows below give T cell receptor beta chains drawn from one sample of a study of CD8 T cells in Susac syndrome. MiXCR was run by TCRdb on the immunoSEQ multiplex PCR reads, yielding one entry per CDR3 protein. This table has some 160,000 distinct CDR3 sequences, 85% to 95% appearing once. Sequencing input: CD8+ T cells from PBMCs. Receptor source: a human donor with multiple sclerosis. CDR3s include the opening cysteine and the closing phenylalanine or tryptophan. Fields, in order: CDR3 length, J gene, V gene, D gene, clone size, CDR3 DNA, CDR3 protein. D genes are given only for firm matches. Clone sizes are given selectively: once, few, many, or a class where the clone is expanded.

15 | TRBJ1-6 | TRBV12-3/TRBV12-4 | TRBD1 | - | TGTGCCAGCAGTTTAATCCCAGGGGGAGGATCACCCCTCCACTTT | CASSLIPGGGSPLHF
19 | TRBJ2-7 | TRBV6-1 | TRBD1 | - | TGTGCCAGCAGGGACACCGGGACAGGGGGTAATCTTAGCCCCTACGAGCAGTACTTC | CASRDTGTGGNLSPYEQYF
15 | TRBJ1-2 | TRBV4-1 | TRBD1 | - | TGCGCCAGCAGCCAGGATATGACAGGGATTTTGGGCTACACCTTC | CASSQDMTGILGYTF
16 | TRBJ2-7 | TRBV9 | TRBD1 | - | TGTGCCAGCAGTCTAGGACAGGGAGATCGTACCTACGAGCAGTACTTC | CASSLGQGDRTYEQYF
16 | TRBJ2-2 | TRBV28 | - | - | TGTGCCAGCAGACCTTACCCTGACAGTCTCACCGGGGAGCTGTTTTTT | CASRPYPDSLTGELFF
15 | TRBJ1-5 | TRBV4-1 | - | - | TGCGCCAGCAGCCAAGAAGGACAGAAAAATCAGCCCCAGCATTTT | CASSQEGQKNQPQHF
15 | TRBJ2-1 | TRBV7-9 | TRBD1 | - | TGTGCCAGCAGCGCCTGGACAGGGGATATGGATGAGCAGTTCTTC | CASSAWTGDMDEQFF
15 | TRBJ2-3 | TRBV29-1 | - | once | TGCAGCGTTGATCTGGGCAGGGAAGGGACAGATACGCAGTATTTT | CSVDLGREGTDTQYF
16 | TRBJ2-1 | TRBV29-1 | TRBD1 | - | TGCAGCGCGACCCCAGGACAGGCCCTTATCTACAATGAGCAGTTCTTC | CSATPGQALIYNEQFF
15 | TRBJ1-5 | TRBV12-5 | - | once | TGTGCTAGTGGTTCGGCAGGGGATAGCAATCAGCCCCAGCATTTT | CASGSAGDSNQPQHF
12 | TRBJ2-7 | TRBV11-1 | - | once | TGTGCCAGCAGCCGCAGGGGTGGCGAGCAGTACTTC | CASSRRGGEQYF
15 | TRBJ2-1 | TRBV30 | TRBD2 | - | TGTGCCTGGAGTGCCGGGACTAGCGGTTACAATGAGCAGTTCTTC | CAWSAGTSGYNEQFF
13 | TRBJ1-1 | TRBV28 | - | once | TGTGCCAGCAGGAAGCAGGGAACGACTGAAGCTTTCTTT | CASRKQGTTEAFF
13 | TRBJ2-7 | TRBV5-6 | - | - | TGTGCCAGCAGCTTGTTCGAGGGCTACGAGCAGTACTTC | CASSLFEGYEQYF
14 | TRBJ2-1 | TRBV29-1 | - | - | TGCAGCGTTGGAGGCCTAGCGCCTTACAATGAGCAGTTCTTC | CSVGGLAPYNEQFF
11 | TRBJ2-7 | TRBV14 | - | - | TGTGCCAGCAGCCACCATTACGAGCAGTACTTC | CASSHHYEQYF
18 | TRBJ2-7 | TRBV29-1 | - | - | TGCAGCGTCCCAATTGGGGGGGCGGGAGATCGGGGCCTATACGAGCAGTACTTC | CSVPIGGAGDRGLYEQYF
11 | TRBJ2-6 | TRBV29-1 | - | - | TGCAGCGTTGTCTGGGCCAACGTCCTGACTTTC | CSVVWANVLTF
15 | TRBJ2-3 | TRBV5-1 | TRBD1 | once | TGCGCCAGCATCGATTCGGGACAGGCTCGGGATACGCAGTATTTT | CASIDSGQARDTQYF
15 | TRBJ2-7 | TRBV9 | - | - | TGTGCCAGCAGCCCTAAGAACAGGTCCCCCTACGAGCAGTACTTC | CASSPKNRSPYEQYF
13 | TRBJ1-5 | TRBV28 | - | - | TGTGCCACTCAAGGGGACACCGGGCAGCCCCAGCATTTT | CATQGDTGQPQHF
13 | TRBJ2-1 | TRBV29-1 | - | - | TGCAGCCTGACACGTTCGTCCTACAATGAGCAGTTCTTC | CSLTRSSYNEQFF